Sequencing of this T cell receptor (beta chain) was carried out in a study of T cell clonality in common variable immunodeficiency. This clone was observed at least ten times. The sequence runs out 3 residues before the end of the CDR3; the remainder is reconstructed from the germline J gene. Germline V gene data show CDR1 as MNHEY and CDR2 as SVGEGT. The germline V and J ends were trimmed by 0 bases and 3 bases, with 18 bases remaining between them. This CDR3 has 17 amino acids. Sequencing used immunoSEQ multiplex PCR; TCRdb keeps in-frame clones, though not all of them. Singletons are absent from the sample, which has some 38,000 clones.

The clonotype comes from a person aged 18 to 70 in good health. Sequencing was carried out using peripheral blood mononuclear cells. This chain joins TRBV6-2 or TRBV6-3 and TRBJ2-7; D remains ambiguous. The part of the CDR3 DNA that was read is TGTGCCAGCAGTTACTCCCTTTTCCCAGTTCAGATCTACGAG. Its translation: CASSYSLFPVQIYE. The CDR3 reads in full as CASSYSLFPVQIYEQYF.